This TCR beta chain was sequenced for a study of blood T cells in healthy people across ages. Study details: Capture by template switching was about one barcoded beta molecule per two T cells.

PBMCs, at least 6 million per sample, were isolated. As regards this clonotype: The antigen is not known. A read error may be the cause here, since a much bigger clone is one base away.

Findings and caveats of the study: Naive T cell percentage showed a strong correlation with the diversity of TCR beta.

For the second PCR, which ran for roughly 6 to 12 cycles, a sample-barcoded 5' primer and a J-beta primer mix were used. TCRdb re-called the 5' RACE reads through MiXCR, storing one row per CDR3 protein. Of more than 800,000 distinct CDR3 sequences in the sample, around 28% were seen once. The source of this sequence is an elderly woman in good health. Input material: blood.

Here the CDR3 DNA reads TGCGCCAGCAGCCAAGAAGCGGACTATGGCTACACCTTC. Translation: CASSQEADYGYTF. V gene TRBV4-3 combines with J gene TRBJ1-2; D is unresolved. V was trimmed by 0 bases and J by 3 bases, leaving 5 bases between them. CDR3 length: 13 residues. Germline CDR1 LGHNA, CDR2 YSLEER.